This is a list of T cell receptor beta chains from one sample in a study of shared clonotypes between healthy human individuals. Assay: immunoSEQ multiplex PCR; the TCRdb copy retains only in-frame clones and omits some. The table has around 980,000 clones, around 82% seen once. What was sequenced was memory CD4+ T cells from PBMCs. The receptors come from a man aged 18-30 years in good health. Some clones in this sample may be carry-over from other donors' samples. Each CDR3 is given with its conserved first and last residue. Each record gives: D gene, clone size, J gene, V gene, CDR3 DNA, CDR3 protein. The D gene is left open where the match is weak. Only part of the rows carry a size: once, few, many, or a class if the clone is expanded.

NA,once,TRBJ2-7,TRBV10-2,TGCGCCAGCACGTCCGGACAGCGTAGAGGTATCCAGTACTTC,CASTSGQRRGIQYF
NA,NA,TRBJ2-3,TRBV9,TGTGCCAGCAGCGGTAGCCTGGGAGATACGCAGTATTTT,CASSGSLGDTQYF
TRBD2,NA,TRBJ2-7,TRBV5-4,TGTGCCAGCAGCTTGCAGCGGGATCCACCGCACGAGCAGTACTTC,CASSLQRDPPHEQYF
TRBD2,NA,TRBJ2-1,TRBV30,TGTGCCTGGGGGAGGACTAGCGGGAGAGATGAGCAGTTCTTC,CAWGRTSGRDEQFF
NA,NA,TRBJ2-3,TRBV7-9,TGTGCCAGCAGCGCCCTGGCCAGTCCAACAGATACGCAGTATTTT,CASSALASPTDTQYF
NA,once,TRBJ2-7,TRBV18,TGTGCCAGCTCACCACCGAGGCCGCCCTACGAGCAGTACTTC,CASSPPRPPYEQYF
NA,once,TRBJ1-5,TRBV7-7,TGTGCCAGCAGCTTAGGCAGGGTCGGTGGAAGAGGCAATCAGCCCCAGCATTTT,CASSLGRVGGRGNQPQHF
NA,NA,TRBJ1-2,TRBV10-3,TGTGCCATCAGTGACTCGGCGGCATATGGGGGGGACGGCTACACCTTC,CAISDSAAYGGDGYTF
NA,NA,TRBJ2-1,TRBV2,TGTGCCAGCGATATTATTGGGGGGAACAATGAGCAGTTCTTC,CASDIIGGNNEQFF
NA,NA,TRBJ2-7,TRBV5-1,TGCGCCAGCAGCTTGGCCGGGGCGGGAACCTACGAGCAGTACTTC,CASSLAGAGTYEQYF
TRBD1,NA,TRBJ1-1,TRBV5-1,TGCGCCAGCAGCTTGGGTCTCGGGACAGGGTCGAACCCTTCATTGTCTGAAGCTTTCTTT,CASSLGLGTGSNPSLSEAFF
NA,once,TRBJ2-2,TRBV6-6,TGTGCCAGCATTGAGAGGGCAGACACCGGGGAGCTGTTTTTT,CASIERADTGELFF